A single sample gave rise to the 9 T cell receptor beta chains below, sequenced in a study of cytomegalovirus exposure and HLA in healthy donors. The PCR contained 60 Vbeta and 13 Jbeta primers. Libraries were prepared by immunoSEQ multiplex PCR; TCRdb keeps only in-frame clonotypes and omits some of them. The sample has about 190,000 clones, around 80% seen once; the top ten hold 0.9% to 1.2%. The sequencing input was PBMCs. The receptors come from a woman in her thirties or forties in good health and CMV-seronegative.

This clone occurred a few times. The gene calls are TRBV11-3 and TRBJ2-7, with TRBD2 identical over 8 bases. V was pared by 2 bases and J by 2 bases, with 17 bases of the junction left unmatched. The germline V gene has CDR1 SGHNT and CDR2 YENEEA. The CDR3 consists of 19 residues. As DNA, the CDR3 is TGTGCCAGCAGCTTATGGGCTAGCGGGCTGTTCATGTTCCCCTACGAGCAGTACGTC. This translates into CASSLWASGLFMFPYEQYV.

The chain uses TRBV4-3 and TRBJ2-1; 7 bases map to TRBD1. V lost 0 bases, J lost 2 bases, and 1 base stayed unmatched. This CDR3 contains 15 residues. Germline values: CDR1 LGHNA, CDR2 YSLEER. The CDR3 is CASSQEQGPYNEQFF. The CDR3 DNA follows: TGCGCCAGCAGCCAAGAACAGGGGCCCTACAATGAGCAGTTCTTC.

V gene TRBV30 combines with J gene TRBJ1-1; D is possibly TRBD1 (5 bases). Germline values: CDR1 GTSNPN, CDR2 SVGIG (reference sequence). The CDR3 has 14 residues. Trimming shortened V by 0 bases and J by 1 base, and 9 bases separated the two germline ends. CDR3 nucleotide sequence: TGTGCCTGGAGTGTAGGACACCAGAACACTGAAGCTTTCTTT. Its translation: CAWSVGHQNTEAFF.

The chain joins TRBV5-1 to TRBJ2-3, with unresolved D. Per germline, CDR1 SGHRS and CDR2 YFSETQ. With 6 bases removed from V and 6 bases from J, the gap between germline ends came to 14 bases. CDR3 length: 13 residues. CDR3 bases: TGCGCCAGCACAAGTCCCAACATGGATACGCAGTATTTT. The encoded protein is CASTSPNMDTQYF. Combining the CDR3 with reference TRBV5-1 and TRBJ2-3 gives the whole variable domain KAGVTQTPRYLIKTRGQQVTLSCSPISGHRSVSWYQQTPGQGLQFLFEYFSETQRNKGNFPGRFSGRQFSNSRSEMNVSTLELGDSALYLCASTSPNMDTQYFGPGTRLTVL.

This clone was seen a few times. The chain joins TRBV9 to TRBJ2-2, with 7 positions matching TRBD1. V was pared by 6 bases and J by 6 bases, with 8 bases of the junction left unmatched. This CDR3 spans 14 amino acids. Germline lookup yields CDR1 SGDLS and CDR2 YYNGEE. The CDR3: CASTEDQGAGELFF. CDR3 sequence (DNA): TGTGCCAGCACCGAGGACCAGGGGGCCGGGGAGCTGTTTTTT.

This clone was picked up one time. This sequence joins TRBV2 and TRBJ2-1; D is perhaps TRBD2 (6 bases). Between the trimmed V and J ends, which lost 4 bases and 14 bases, there was a span of 21 bases. Germline values: CDR1 SNHLY, CDR2 FYNNEI. This CDR3 region has 14 residues. The CDR3 nucleotides are TGTGCCAGCAGTGGTTCGAGGAACGGGGGACTTGAGTTCTTC. It encodes CASSGSRNGGLEFF.

V usage is TRBV5-1 and J usage is TRBJ2-7; 9 bases agree with TRBD2. CDR1 and CDR2 (germline): SGHRS, YFSETQ. The CDR3 has 15 residues. Unmatched junction bases numbered 5, after V lost 0 bases and J lost 4 bases. The CDR3 loop is CASSLAAGGAYEQYF. The CDR3 DNA reads as TGCGCCAGCAGCTTGGCGGCGGGAGGGGCTTACGAGCAGTACTTC. The variable domain in full, with the rest retrieved from reference TRBV5-1 and TRBJ2-7, is KAGVTQTPRYLIKTRGQQVTLSCSPISGHRSVSWYQQTPGQGLQFLFEYFSETQRNKGNFPGRFSGRQFSNSRSEMNVSTLELGDSALYLCASSLAAGGAYEQYFGPGTRLTVT.

V gene TRBV11-3 combines with J gene TRBJ2-7, with a tentative D call TRBD1 (5 bases). The V gene lost 7 bases and the J gene lost 2 bases, with 15 bases spanning the gap. In germline, CDR1 is SGHNT, CDR2 YENEEA. The CDR3 sequence is 14 residues long. CDR3 nucleotides: TGTGCCAGCACCCAGGCGAAGGGGCCCTACGAGCAGTACTTC. Translation gives CASTQAKGPYEQYF.

The V gene is TRBV15, the J gene TRBJ2-2; no clear D. Looked up from germline, CDR1 is LNHNV and CDR2 is YYDKDF (reference sequence). CDR3 length: 14 amino acids. The V end was cut by 1 base, the J end by 1 base, with 4 bases between. Written as DNA, the CDR3 is TGTGCCACCAGCAGAGCCGGGAACACCGGGGAGCTGTTTTTT. Translation gives CATSRAGNTGELFF.